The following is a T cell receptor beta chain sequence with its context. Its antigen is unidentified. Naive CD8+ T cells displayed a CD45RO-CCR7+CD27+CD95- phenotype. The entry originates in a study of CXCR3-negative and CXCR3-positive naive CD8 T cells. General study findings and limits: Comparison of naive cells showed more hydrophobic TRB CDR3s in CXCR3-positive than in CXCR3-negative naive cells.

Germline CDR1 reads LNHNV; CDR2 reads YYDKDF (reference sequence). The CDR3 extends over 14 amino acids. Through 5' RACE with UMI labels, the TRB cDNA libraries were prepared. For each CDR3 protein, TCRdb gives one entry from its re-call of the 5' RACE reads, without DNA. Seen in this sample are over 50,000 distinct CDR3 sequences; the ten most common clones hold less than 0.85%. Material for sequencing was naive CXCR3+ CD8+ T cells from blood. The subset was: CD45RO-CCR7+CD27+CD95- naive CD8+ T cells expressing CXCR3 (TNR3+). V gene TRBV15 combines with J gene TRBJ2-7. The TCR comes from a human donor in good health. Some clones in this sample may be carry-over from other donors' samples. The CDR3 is CATSRFDRSYEQYF.